This TCR beta chain was documented in a study of T cell repertoires in cytomegalovirus infection. About the research overall: Indicated by public TCR beta signatures were CMV infection and matching HLA type. Study observations and caveats: People with CMV and the relevant HLA were identified by cumulative public TCR beta family frequency. Across the ex vivo response, the dominant clonotypes were HLA-C-restricted CMV-specific TCR beta clonotypes.

The trim removed 7 bases at V and 8 bases at J, leaving 9 bases unmatched. This CDR3 comprises 16 residues. TCRdb re-called the reads with MiXCR, one entry per CDR3 protein. In the table there are around 140,000 distinct CDR3 sequences, about 6% of which are singletons. Of note for this clonotype: Its specificity is not known.

This chain joins TRBV12-3 or TRBV12-4 and TRBJ2-1; 15 bases match TRBD2. The sequenced material came from PBMCs. The sequence was collected from a human donor in good health (CMV status not recorded). Some clones in this sample may be carry-over from other donors' samples. This CDR3 is CASTRRTSGGAYEQFF. The CDR3 region has the DNA TGTGCCAGCACCCGCCGGACTAGCGGGGGGGCTTATGAGCAGTTCTTC.